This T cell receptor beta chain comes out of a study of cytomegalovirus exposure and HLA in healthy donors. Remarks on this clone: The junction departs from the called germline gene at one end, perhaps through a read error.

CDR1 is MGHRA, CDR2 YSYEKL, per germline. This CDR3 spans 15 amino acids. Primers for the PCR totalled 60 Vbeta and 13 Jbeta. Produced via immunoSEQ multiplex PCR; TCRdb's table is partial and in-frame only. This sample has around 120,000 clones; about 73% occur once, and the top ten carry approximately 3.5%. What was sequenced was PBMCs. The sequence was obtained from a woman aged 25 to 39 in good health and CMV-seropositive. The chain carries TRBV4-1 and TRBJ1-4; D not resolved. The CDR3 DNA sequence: TGCGCCAGCAGCCAAGACGAGTACAGCGAGGGAGCCATGATTTTT. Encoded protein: CASSQDEYSEGAMIF.